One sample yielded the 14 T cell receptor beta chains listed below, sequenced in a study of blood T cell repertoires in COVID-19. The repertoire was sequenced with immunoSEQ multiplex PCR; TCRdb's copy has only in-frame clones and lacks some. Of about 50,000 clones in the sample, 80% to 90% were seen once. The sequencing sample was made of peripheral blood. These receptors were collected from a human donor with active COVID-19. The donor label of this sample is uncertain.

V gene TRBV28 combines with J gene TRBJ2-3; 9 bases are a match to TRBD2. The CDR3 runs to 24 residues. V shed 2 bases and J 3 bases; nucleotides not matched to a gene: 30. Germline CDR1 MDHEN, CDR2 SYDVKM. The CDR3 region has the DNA TGTGCCAGCAGTTTACCAGTATCGACTATGAGAAATAGGGCGGGAGGGCGCAAGACAGATACGCAGTATTTT. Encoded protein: CASSLPVSTMRNRAGGRKTDTQYF.

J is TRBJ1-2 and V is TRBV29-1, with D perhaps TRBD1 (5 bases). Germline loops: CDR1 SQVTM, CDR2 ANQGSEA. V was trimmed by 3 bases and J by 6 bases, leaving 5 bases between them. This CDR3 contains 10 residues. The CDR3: CSVDRDGYTF. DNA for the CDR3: TGCAGCGTTGACAGGGATGGCTACACCTTC.

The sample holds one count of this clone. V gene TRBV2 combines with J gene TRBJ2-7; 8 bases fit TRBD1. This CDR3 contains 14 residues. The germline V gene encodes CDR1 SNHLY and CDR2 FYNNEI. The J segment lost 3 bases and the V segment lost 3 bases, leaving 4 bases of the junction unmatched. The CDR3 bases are TGTGCCAGCAGTGATCAGGGGGCAGGCTACGAGCAGTACTTC. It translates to CASSDQGAGYEQYF. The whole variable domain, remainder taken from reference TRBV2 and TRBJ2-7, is EPEVTQTPSHQVTQMGQEVILRCVPISNHLYFYWYRQILGQKVEFLVSFYNNEISEKSEIFDDQFSVERPDGSNFTLKIRSTKLEDSAMYFCASSDQGAGYEQYFGPGTRLTVT.

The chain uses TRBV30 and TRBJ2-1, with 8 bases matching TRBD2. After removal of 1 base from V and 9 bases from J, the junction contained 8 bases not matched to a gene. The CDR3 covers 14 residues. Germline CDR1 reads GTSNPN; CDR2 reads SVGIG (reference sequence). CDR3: CAWSAVGGAGEQFF. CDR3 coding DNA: TGTGCCTGGAGTGCGGTCGGGGGGGCGGGTGAGCAGTTCTTC.

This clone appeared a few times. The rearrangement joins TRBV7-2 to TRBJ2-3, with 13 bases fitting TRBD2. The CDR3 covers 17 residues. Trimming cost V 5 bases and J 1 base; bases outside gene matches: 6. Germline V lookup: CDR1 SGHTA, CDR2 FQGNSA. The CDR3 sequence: CASSVLAGGWGTDTQYF. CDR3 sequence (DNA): TGTGCCAGCAGCGTACTAGCGGGAGGGTGGGGCACAGATACGCAGTATTTT.

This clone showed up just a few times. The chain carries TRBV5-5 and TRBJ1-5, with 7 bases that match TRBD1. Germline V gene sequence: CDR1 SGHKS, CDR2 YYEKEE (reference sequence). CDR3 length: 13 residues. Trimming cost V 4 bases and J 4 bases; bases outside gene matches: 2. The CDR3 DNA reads TGTGCCAGCAGCCGGGACAGAAATCAGCCCCAGCATTTT. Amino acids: CASSRDRNQPQHF.

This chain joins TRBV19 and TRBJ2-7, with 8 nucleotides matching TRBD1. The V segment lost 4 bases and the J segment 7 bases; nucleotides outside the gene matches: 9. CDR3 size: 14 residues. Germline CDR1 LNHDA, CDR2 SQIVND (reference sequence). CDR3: CASSSQGATGEQYF. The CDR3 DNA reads TGTGCCAGTAGTAGCCAGGGGGCCACTGGGGAGCAGTACTTC.

The CDR3 nucleotides read TGTGCCAGCAGCTTACAGGTGAACTATGGCTACACCTTC. It translates to CASSLQVNYGYTF. This chain uses TRBV7-9 with TRBJ1-2; no clear D. The CDR3 has 13 residues. Deletions cut 2 bases from V and 2 bases from J, with 6 bases between. CDR1 SEHNR and CDR2 FQNEAQ come from the germline V gene (reference sequence).

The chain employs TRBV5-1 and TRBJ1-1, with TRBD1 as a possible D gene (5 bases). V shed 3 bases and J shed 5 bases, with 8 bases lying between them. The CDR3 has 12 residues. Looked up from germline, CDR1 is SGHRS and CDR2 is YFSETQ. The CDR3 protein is CASSSGMTEAFF. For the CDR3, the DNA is TGCGCCAGCAGCTCAGGGATGACTGAAGCTTTCTTT.

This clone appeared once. CDR3 amino acids: CSVPHRGQGFGEQFF. The DNA of the CDR3 is TGCAGCGTGCCCCACAGGGGACAGGGGTTCGGGGAGCAGTTCTTC. The chain joins TRBV29-1 to TRBJ2-1; 10 nucleotides match TRBD1. Germline CDR1 SQVTM, CDR2 ANQGSEA. With V trimmed by 6 bases and J by 10 bases, 15 bases remained unmatched. The CDR3 contains 15 residues.

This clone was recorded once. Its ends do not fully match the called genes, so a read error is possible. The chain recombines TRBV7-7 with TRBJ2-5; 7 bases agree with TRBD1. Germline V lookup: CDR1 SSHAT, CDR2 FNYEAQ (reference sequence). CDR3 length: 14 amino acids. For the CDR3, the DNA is TGTGCTAGCAGCTTAACAGGGGCCCAGGAGACCCAGTACTTC. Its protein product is CASSLTGAQETQYF.

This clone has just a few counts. In DNA, the CDR3 is TGTGCCAGCAGCCCAGACATTTACAATGAGCAGTTCTTC. Protein sequence: CASSPDIYNEQFF. The J gene is TRBJ2-1, the V gene TRBV9; D is ambiguous. V lost 4 bases and J lost 4, with 9 bases in between. This CDR3 is 13 amino acids long. Germline loops: CDR1 SGDLS, CDR2 YYNGEE.

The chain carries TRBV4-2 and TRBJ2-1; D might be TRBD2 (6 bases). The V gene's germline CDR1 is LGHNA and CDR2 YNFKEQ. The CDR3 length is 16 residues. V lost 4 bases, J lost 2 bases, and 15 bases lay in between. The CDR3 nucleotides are TGTGCCAGCAGCCGCAGTATCGGCGGGACCTACAATGAGCAGTTCTTC. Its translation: CASSRSIGGTYNEQFF.

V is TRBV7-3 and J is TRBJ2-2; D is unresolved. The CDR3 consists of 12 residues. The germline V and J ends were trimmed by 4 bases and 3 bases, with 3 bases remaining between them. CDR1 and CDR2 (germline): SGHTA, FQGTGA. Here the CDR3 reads CASSSDTGELFF. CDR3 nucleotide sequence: TGTGCCAGCAGCTCTGACACCGGGGAGCTGTTTTTT. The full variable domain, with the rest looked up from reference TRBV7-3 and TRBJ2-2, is GAGVSQTPSNKVTEKGKYVELRCDPISGHTALYWYRQSLGQGPEFLIYFQGTGAADDSGLPNDRFFAVRPEGSVSTLKIQRTERGDSAVYLCASSSDTGELFFGEGSRLTVL.